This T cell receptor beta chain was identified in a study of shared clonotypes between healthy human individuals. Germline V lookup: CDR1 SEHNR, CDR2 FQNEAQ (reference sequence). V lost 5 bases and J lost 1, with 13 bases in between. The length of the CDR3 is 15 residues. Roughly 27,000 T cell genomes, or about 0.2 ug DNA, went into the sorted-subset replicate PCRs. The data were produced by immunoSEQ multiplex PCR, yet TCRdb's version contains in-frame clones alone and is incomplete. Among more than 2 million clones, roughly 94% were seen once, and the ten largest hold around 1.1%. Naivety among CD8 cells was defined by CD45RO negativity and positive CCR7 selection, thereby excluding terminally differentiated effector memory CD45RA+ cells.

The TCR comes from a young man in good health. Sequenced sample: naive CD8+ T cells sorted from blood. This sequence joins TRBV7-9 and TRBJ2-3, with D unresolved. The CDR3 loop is CASSGGVVGTDTQYF. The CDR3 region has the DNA TGTGCCAGCAGCGGTGGGGTAGTTGGCACAGATACGCAGTATTTT.